This is a list of T cell receptor beta chains from one sample in a study of beta chain features in type 1 diabetes. Method: immunoSEQ multiplex PCR; TCRdb's copy keeps in-frame clones and lacks some. The data contain about 110,000 clones, 30% to 40% of them singletons. The sequencing sample was made of stem cell memory CD4+ T cells from blood. The receptor source for this set is a young woman in good health. Each CDR3 is given with its conserved first and last residue. A D gene is named only where the DNA matches it firmly. Expanded clones get a size class; other rows say once, few or many, or leave the size out.

clone_size,j_call,d_call,v_call,cdr3_nt,cdr3_aa
-,TRBJ2-7,TRBD2,TRBV4-1,TGCGCCAGCAGCCCCCGTTGGGGACTAGCGGATTCCTACGAGCAGTACTTC,CASSPRWGLADSYEQYF
-,TRBJ2-7,-,TRBV28,TGTGCCAGCAGTTTCGTCCCCCAAGCGACAGGCCGCTCCTACGAGCAGTACTTC,CASSFVPQATGRSYEQYF
few,TRBJ2-5,TRBD1,TRBV10-3,TGTGCCATCAGAGAGGGACAGGGCCACCAGACCCAGTACTTC,CAIREGQGHQTQYF
-,TRBJ1-2,TRBD1,TRBV5-1,TGCGCCAGCAGCACCCGAGCAGGGGGCGCGAGCGGCTACACCTTC,CASSTRAGGASGYTF
-,TRBJ2-7,TRBD1,TRBV7-3,TGTGCCAGCAGCTTAATACCGGGACAGTACTACGAGCAGTACTTC,CASSLIPGQYYEQYF
-,TRBJ2-7,-,TRBV20-1,TGCAGTGCCGGGATCCCCTACGAGCAGTACTTC,CSAGIPYEQYF
few,TRBJ1-2,-,TRBV29-1,TGCAGCGTTGAAGGCTCCTATTTGTATGGCTACACCTTC,CSVEGSYLYGYTF
-,TRBJ2-7,TRBD2,TRBV7-2,TGTGCCAGCAGCCCGACTAGCACCCACTACGAGCAGTACTTC,CASSPTSTHYEQYF
-,TRBJ2-5,-,TRBV5-6,TGTGCCAGCAGCAACCGGGACAGAGGGACGGGGGAGCAGTACTTC,CASSNRDRGTGEQYF
-,TRBJ2-1,-,TRBV28,TGTGCCAGCAGTTTTGGCGGATCGTCCTACAATGAGCAGTTCTTC,CASSFGGSSYNEQFF
-,TRBJ2-7,-,TRBV4-3,TGCGCCAGCAGCCAACCCGGGCCGACCGGGATCGTCGAGCAGTACTTC,CASSQPGPTGIVEQYF
once,TRBJ2-5,TRBD2,TRBV9,TGTGCCAGCAGCTTAAGACTAGCGGGAGTTCAGGGGGAGACCCAGTACTTC,CASSLRLAGVQGETQYF
-,TRBJ2-7,TRBD2,TRBV5-1,TGCGCCAGCAGGTTTTTTACCCCTCTCGGGGGGTACTCCTACGAGCAGTACTTC,CASRFFTPLGGYSYEQYF
-,TRBJ2-7,-,TRBV11-3,TGTGCCAGCAGCTACCCAGGGCGCTACGAGCAGTACTTC,CASSYPGRYEQYF
-,TRBJ2-1,TRBD2,TRBV5-4,TGTGCCAGCAGTTTTGGACAGAGAGCGGGAGGTCTGGGTAATGAGCAGTTCTTC,CASSFGQRAGGLGNEQFF
few,TRBJ2-3,TRBD1,TRBV7-2,TGTGCCAGCAGCTCTGAGGGGACAGTGAGGGCAGATACGCAGTATTTT,CASSSEGTVRADTQYF
-,TRBJ2-2,TRBD1,TRBV29-1,TGCAGCGTCAAAACGAGAGGGGGCGAGAGCACCGGGGAGCTGTTTTTT,CSVKTRGGESTGELFF
-,TRBJ1-5,-,TRBV28,TGTGCCAGCAGCCGACTCGCCAGGCCCCAGCATTTT,CASSRLARPQHF
-,TRBJ1-2,-,TRBV6-6,TGTGCCAGCAGTTACGACAGGTCGGATGGCTACACCTTC,CASSYDRSDGYTF
-,TRBJ1-3,TRBD1,TRBV27,TGTGCCAGCAGTCCCAACAGGGGGCCTGGAAACACCATATATTTT,CASSPNRGPGNTIYF
-,TRBJ2-1,TRBD2,TRBV27,TGTGCCAGCAGTTTCCAAGGACTAGCGGGAACGGGTGAGCAGTTCTTC,CASSFQGLAGTGEQFF
-,TRBJ2-5,TRBD1,TRBV5-1,TGCGCCAGCGTGCCTTCGACAGGGATAGGAGAGACCCAGTACTTC,CASVPSTGIGETQYF
few,TRBJ1-2,-,TRBV20-1,TGCAGTGCTAGGGAGGGCTATGGCTACACCTTC,CSAREGYGYTF
-,TRBJ1-5,-,TRBV10-3,TGTGCCATCAGTCCCGGGGTCGCGCATCAGCCCCAGCATTTT,CAISPGVAHQPQHF
few,TRBJ1-4,-,TRBV6-5,TGTGCCAGCAGCCAGGACAGACTTAATGAAAAACTGTTTTTT,CASSQDRLNEKLFF
few,TRBJ1-5,-,TRBV18,TGTGCCAGCTCAGAGAGCATTCAGCCCCAGCATTTT,CASSESIQPQHF
few,TRBJ2-3,TRBD1,TRBV11-1,TGTGCCAGCAGCTCGACAGGGCGGTCGGTAACAGATACGCAGTATTTT,CASSSTGRSVTDTQYF
few,TRBJ2-1,TRBD2,TRBV28,TGTGCCACCGTGCGGGGGGGATACAATGAGCAGTTCTTC,CATVRGGYNEQFF
few,TRBJ1-2,-,TRBV18,TGTGCCAGCTCACCGGCAGGGACTCGATTTGGCTACACCTTC,CASSPAGTRFGYTF
-,TRBJ1-4,-,TRBV28,TGTGCCAGCAGTGGGGCAGGGGTGGAAAAACTGTTTTTT,CASSGAGVEKLFF
few,TRBJ1-2,TRBD1,TRBV4-1,TGCGCCAGCAGCCCTGACAGGGGAACTAACTATGGCTACACCTTC,CASSPDRGTNYGYTF
few,TRBJ2-1,-,TRBV5-1,TGCGCCAGCAGCTTGTTTTCTCCGTACAATGAGCAGTTCTTC,CASSLFSPYNEQFF
few,TRBJ2-7,-,TRBV20-1,TGCAGTGCTAGCGAACGGAGGGAGCAGTACTTC,CSASERREQYF
few,TRBJ2-7,-,TRBV19,TGTGCCAGTAGACAAGAGGCAGGGAGGTACCCTCCCTACGAGCAGTACTTC,CASRQEAGRYPPYEQYF